The next 31 T cell receptor beta chains were all read from a single sample in a study of response to subunit inactivated influenza vaccine. From the RT-PCR reads, TCRdb called clonotypes with MiXCR, one entry per CDR3 protein. The sample shows 490,000 or so distinct CDR3 sequences, approximately 7.1% of them seen only once. The specimen was PBMCs from blood, collected roughly 24 months after vaccination. These receptors all come from a man in his fifties or sixties who received an inactivated influenza vaccine.

This clonotype was found a few times. The chain recombines TRBV10-3 with TRBJ2-7, with D uncertain. The CDR3 runs 14 residues. Trimming took off 1 base at V and 2 bases at J, with 9 bases between the two ends. Germline V gene data show CDR1 as ENHRY and CDR2 as SYGVKD. Here the CDR3 reads CAISEFQAAYEQYF. The DNA of the CDR3 is TGTGCCATCAGTGAGTTCCAGGCAGCCTACGAGCAGTACTTC.

This clonotype showed up just a few times. The chain employs TRBV5-5 and TRBJ1-6, with D perhaps matching TRBD1 (6 bases). The CDR3 has 14 amino acids. Trimming took off 1 base at V and 9 bases at J, with 11 bases between the two ends. Germline CDR1 and CDR2: SGHKS and YYEKEE (reference sequence). In DNA form, the CDR3 reads TGTGCCAGCAGCTTGCAGGGGTCGGTTTCACCCCTCCACTTT. The encoded protein is CASSLQGSVSPLHF.

This clonotype appeared many times. The chain carries TRBV6-2 or TRBV6-3 and TRBJ1-5; D is ambiguous. Germline V lookup: CDR1 MNHEY, CDR2 SVGEGT. V was pared by 0 bases and J by 3 bases, with 9 bases between. This CDR3 region has 15 residues. CDR3 loop: CASSYSEGYNQPQHF. The CDR3 DNA follows: TGTGCCAGCAGTTACTCAGAGGGCTACAATCAGCCCCAGCATTTT.

This clonotype was seen at least ten times. V is TRBV5-1 and J is TRBJ2-2; possibly TRBD1 for D (5 bases). Germline V CDR1 and CDR2: SGHRS, YFSETQ. The ends were cut back, 1 base at V and 4 bases at J, with 11 bases in the middle. The CDR3 loop spans 15 amino acids. CDR3 protein: CASSLKGSATGELFF. The DNA of the CDR3 is TGCGCCAGCAGCTTGAAGGGGTCGGCCACCGGGGAGCTGTTTTTT.

This clonotype was seen many times. CDR3 nucleotides: TGCGCCAGCAGCTTGTTAGGGGACAGGCAAAACACCGGGGAGCTGTTTTTT. Protein: CASSLLGDRQNTGELFF. The chain couples TRBV5-1 to TRBJ2-2; 8 bases line up with TRBD1. CDR3 length: 17 amino acids. CDR1 and CDR2 (germline): SGHRS, YFSETQ. Trimming took 1 base from V and 2 from J; bases not matched to a gene: 7.

Only a few counts were recorded for this clonotype. This chain links TRBV15 with TRBJ2-1; 11 nucleotides match TRBD2. This CDR3 is 16 amino acids long. J gave up 8 bases and V 6 bases, and 12 bases lay outside the gene matches. CDR1 LNHNV and CDR2 YYDKDF come from the germline V gene (reference sequence). The CDR3 region is CATRGGSGRALDEQFF. In nucleotides, the CDR3 is TGTGCCACCAGAGGAGGTAGCGGGAGGGCCCTCGATGAGCAGTTCTTC.

DNA of the CDR3: TGTGCCAGCAGCCAAGGGGGGCCGAGTATGGATACGCAGTATTTT. Its protein is CASSQGGPSMDTQYF. The chain links TRBV4-2 to TRBJ2-3; a weak D match, TRBD1 (6 bases). The CDR3 runs 15 residues. Germline V gene lookup returns CDR1 LGHNA and CDR2 YNFKEQ. Trimming shortened V by 1 base and J by 6 bases, and 14 bases separated the two germline ends.

The chain couples TRBV3-1 to TRBJ2-1, with D maybe TRBD2 (6 bases). V was pared by 11 bases and J by 1 base, with 24 bases between. Looked up from germline, CDR1 is LGHDT and CDR2 is YNNKEL (reference sequence). There are 17 residues in the CDR3. The CDR3, as DNA: TGTGCCTCCAGCAAAGGGGTCTTTGGGGGGTCCTACAATGAGCAGTTCTTC. Translated, it gives CASSKGVFGGSYNEQFF.

This clonotype was detected only a few times. The V and J genes are TRBV29-1 and TRBJ2-1; TRBD2 matches at 12 bases. J was trimmed by 5 bases and V by 8 bases; bases with no gene match: 7. CDR3 length equals 14 residues. Per the germline V gene, CDR1 is SQVTM and CDR2 is ANQGSEA. The CDR3 nucleotides read TGCAGCTATTCGAGACTAGCGGGGGACAATGAGCAGTTCTTC. Protein sequence: CSYSRLAGDNEQFF.

The chain carries TRBV20-1 and TRBJ2-7; D may be TRBD1 (8 bases). This CDR3 is 13 amino acids long. The germline V gene encodes CDR1 DFQATT and CDR2 SNEGSKA (reference sequence). V was shortened by 3 bases and J by 6 bases, with 15 bases between the two germline ends. CDR3 residues: CSARGTGGGEQYF. CDR3 sequence (DNA): TGCAGTGCTAGGGGAACAGGGGGGGGCGAGCAGTACTTC.

This clonotype was seen a handful of times. This chain joins TRBV7-8 and TRBJ2-7; a possible D gene is TRBD2 (7 bases). Trimming cost V 4 bases and J 0 bases, with 19 bases left between them. The CDR3 spans 17 residues. CDR1 is SGHVS and CDR2 is FQNEAQ in the germline V gene. The CDR3 loop reads CASSSPFGGASSYEQYF. The CDR3 DNA reads TGTGCCAGCAGCTCCCCCTTTGGGGGGGCCAGCTCCTACGAGCAGTACTTC.

This clonotype was seen many times. The chain combines TRBV11-2 with TRBJ2-7, with D perhaps TRBD1 or TRBD2 (5 bases each). The CDR3 extends over 12 amino acids. Germline V gene sequence: CDR1 SGHAT, CDR2 FQNNGV. The ends were cut back, 4 bases at V and 4 bases at J, with 8 bases in the middle. The CDR3 DNA reads as TGTGCCAGCAGCTGGGACGTATACGAGCAGTACTTC. Its translation: CASSWDVYEQYF.

This clonotype showed up just a few times. CDR3 coding DNA: TGCAGCGCCCTCCCGGGGAATGGACTAGCGGCTTCCTACAATGAGCAGTTCTTC. It yields the protein CSALPGNGLAASYNEQFF. This sequence joins TRBV29-1 and TRBJ2-1; TRBD2 agrees at 10 bases. The CDR3 sequence is 18 residues long. Trimming took 7 bases from V and 1 from J; bases not matched to a gene: 16. Germline V gene sequence: CDR1 SQVTM, CDR2 ANQGSEA.

This clonotype was found a few times. The chain recombines TRBV28 with TRBJ2-7, with unresolved D. Trimming cost V 5 bases and J 6 bases, with 11 bases left between them. CDR1 and CDR2 from the germline V gene are MDHEN and SYDVKM. The CDR3 spans 12 residues. The CDR3 loop is CASSPRVFEQYF. The CDR3 nucleotides read TGTGCCAGCAGTCCAAGGGTTTTCGAGCAGTACTTC.

This clonotype was recorded at least ten times. The chain carries TRBV9 and TRBJ2-1; D gene uncertain. The CDR3 spans 16 residues. Germline values: CDR1 SGDLS, CDR2 YYNGEE. The V and J ends lost 2 bases and 0 bases respectively, with 12 bases between them. This chain's CDR3 is CASSVGLPPSYNEQFF. CDR3 DNA sequence: TGTGCCAGCAGCGTCGGTCTTCCCCCCTCCTACAATGAGCAGTTCTTC.

The genes are TRBV28 and TRBJ1-1, with no clear D. Per germline, CDR1 MDHEN and CDR2 SYDVKM. The CDR3 covers 15 residues. V was shortened by 5 bases and J by 3 bases, with 16 bases between the two germline ends. CDR3 in amino acids: CASSQYGRGYTEAFF. The DNA for the CDR3 is TGTGCCAGCAGTCAGTACGGGCGCGGGTACACTGAAGCTTTCTTT. Using reference TRBV28 and TRBJ1-1 for the parts outside the CDR3, the full variable domain is DVKVTQSSRYLVKRTGEKVFLECVQDMDHENMFWYRQDPGLGLRLIYFSYDVKMKEKGDIPEGYSVSREKKERFSLILESASTNQTSMYLCASSQYGRGYTEAFFGQGTRLTVV.

This clonotype was counted a few times. The V and J genes are TRBV7-2 and TRBJ2-7, with no clear D. V lost 1 base, J lost 2 bases, and 12 bases lay in between. The CDR3 length is 15 residues. Germline V gene sequence: CDR1 SGHTA, CDR2 FQGNSA. The DNA for the CDR3 is TGTGCCAGCAGCTTAGAACCCGGGCCTACCTACGAGCAGTACTTC. Translated: CASSLEPGPTYEQYF.

CDR3 nucleotides: TGCGCCAGCAGCCAGGAGGGGGCCGTGGGAGATACGCAGTATTTT. Translation gives CASSQEGAVGDTQYF. This chain joins TRBV4-3 and TRBJ2-3; perhaps TRBD1 as D (7 bases). From germline, CDR1 is LGHNA and CDR2 YSLEER. This CDR3 is 15 amino acids long. The V and J ends lost 3 bases and 5 bases respectively, with 15 bases between them.

This clonotype was picked up a small number of times. This sequence joins TRBV3-1 and TRBJ1-2, with D possibly TRBD1 on 6 matching bases. The CDR3 spans 11 residues. The V gene's germline CDR1 is LGHDT and CDR2 YNNKEL (reference sequence). Trimming took 8 bases from V and 12 from J, leaving 16 bases between them. CDR3: CASGVGQDNTF. In DNA form, the CDR3 reads TGTGCCAGCGGAGTGGGACAAGACAACACCTTC. The full variable domain, its missing parts supplied by reference TRBV3-1 and TRBJ1-2, is DTAVSQTPKYLVTQMGNDKSIKCEQNLGHDTMYWYKQDSKKFLKIMFSYNNKELIINETVPNRFSPKSPDKAHLNLHINSLELGDSAVYFCASGVGQDNTFGSGTRLTVV.

The rearrangement joins TRBV4-3 to TRBJ2-7; 7 positions match TRBD1. The CDR3 is 19 residues long. Germline CDR1 and CDR2: LGHNA and YSLEER. The V gene end was trimmed by 1 base and the J gene end by 7 bases; junction bases not matched to a gene: 22. CDR3 coding DNA: TGCGCCAGCAGCCAAGCGGCCGGGACAGTTGAGGGGCGGGCGTGGGAGCAGTACTTC. This translates into CASSQAAGTVEGRAWEQYF.

A word on this clonotype: A much larger clone is a single base away; this may be a read error. The chain links TRBV12-3 or TRBV12-4 to TRBJ1-2; D is unresolved. V was pared by 8 bases and J by 4 bases, with 11 bases between. The CDR3 extends over 12 amino acids. CDR3 sequence (DNA): TGTGCCAGCGGTCTGGACGCCTATGGCTACACCTTC. Its protein product is CASGLDAYGYTF.

For the CDR3, the DNA is TGTGCCAGCAGCCACCGGTTCCAAGATGAAGCTTTCTTT. Translated: CASSHRFQDEAFF. The chain carries TRBV6-6 and TRBJ1-1, with D unresolved. Germline CDR1 MNHNY, CDR2 SVGAGI (reference sequence). V was trimmed by 6 bases and J by 7 bases, leaving 15 bases between them. This CDR3 has 13 amino acids.

This chain links TRBV10-3 with TRBJ2-7, with a tentative D call TRBD2 (6 bases). The CDR3 is made up of 14 amino acids. V lost 2 bases, J lost 1 base, and 9 bases lay in between. Germline V CDR1 and CDR2: ENHRY, SYGVKD. The CDR3 nucleotides are TGTGCCATCAGTGAGGGCGGGATTTCCTACGAGCAGTACTTC. This encodes CAISEGGISYEQYF.

The CDR3 loop is CASSEFLKTQYF. CDR3 DNA sequence: TGTGCCAGCAGTGAATTTCTGAAGACCCAGTACTTC. The J gene is TRBJ2-5, the V gene TRBV25-1; D unresolved. This CDR3 has 12 residues. The V gene lost 1 base and the J gene lost 6 bases, with 6 bases spanning the gap. Germline V gene lookup returns CDR1 MGHDK and CDR2 SYGVNS.

Many counts were recorded for this clonotype. The V call is TRBV7-8, the J call TRBJ1-2, with 7 bases fitting TRBD1. V shed 5 bases, J shed 7 bases, and the junction held 7 bases outside the gene matches. This CDR3 is 13 amino acids long. Germline V gene sequence: CDR1 SGHVS, CDR2 FQNEAQ. For the CDR3, the DNA is TGTGCCAGCAGCGCCGGGACAGTAGTTGGCTACACCTTC. Translated, it gives CASSAGTVVGYTF.

This clonotype was recorded at least ten times. This rearrangement joins TRBV5-1 to TRBJ2-3; D possibly matches TRBD1 or TRBD2 (5 bases each). Trimming cost V 2 bases and J 4 bases, with 14 bases left between them. The CDR3 has 15 amino acids. Germline V gene data show CDR1 as SGHRS and CDR2 as YFSETQ. CDR3: CASSFSGSQADTQYF. DNA for the CDR3: TGCGCCAGCAGCTTTTCAGGGAGCCAAGCAGATACGCAGTATTTT.

This chain joins TRBV2 and TRBJ1-1; tentatively, D is TRBD1 (5 bases). The V end was cut by 1 base, the J end by 5 bases, with 11 bases between. Germline CDR1 and CDR2: SNHLY and FYNNEI. This CDR3 is 14 amino acids long. The CDR3 reads CASSEVSGGTEAFF. The CDR3 coding sequence is TGTGCCAGCAGTGAAGTCTCCGGGGGAACTGAAGCTTTCTTT.

This clonotype was seen only once. Compared with germline, one end of the junction differs, possibly owing to a read error. The rearrangement joins TRBV29-1 to TRBJ2-3, with 10 bases lining up with TRBD2. The CDR3 length is 18 residues. The germline gives CDR1 SQVTM, CDR2 ANQGSEA. The CDR3 DNA sequence: TGCAGCGTTGAAGACCCGGGACTAGCGACCTACAGCACAGATACGCTGTATTTT. Protein sequence: CSVEDPGLATYSTDTLYF.

This clonotype was found many times. J is TRBJ2-1 and V is TRBV11-1, with 7 bases identical to TRBD2. The germline gives CDR1 SGHAT, CDR2 FQDESV (reference sequence). V lost 2 bases to trimming and J lost 0 bases; unmatched junction nucleotides: 7. The CDR3 loop spans 17 amino acids. For the CDR3, the DNA is TGTGCCAGCAGCTTATGGGCTAGCGGAGCCTCCTACAATGAGCAGTTCTTC. This translates into CASSLWASGASYNEQFF.

This clonotype was found a few times. V is TRBV20-1 and J is TRBJ2-3; no reliable D call. Germline V gives CDR1 DFQATT, CDR2 SNEGSKA (reference sequence). Trimming removed 6 bases from V and 8 bases from J, with 18 bases in between. This CDR3 spans 13 amino acids. The DNA of the CDR3 is TGCAGTGCCCATCCTGGCCCCTTGGGTACGCAGTATTTT. This gives the protein CSAHPGPLGTQYF.

Many counts were recorded for this clonotype. V gene TRBV6-5 combines with J gene TRBJ2-6; no clear D. V was cut by 1 base and J by 0 bases, with 10 bases left in between. Germline V gene sequence: CDR1 MNHEY, CDR2 SVGAGI. The CDR3 has 17 amino acids. The chain's CDR3 is CASSYYTGSSGANVLTF. The CDR3 DNA reads as TGTGCCAGCAGTTACTACACCGGAAGCTCTGGGGCCAACGTCCTGACTTTC.